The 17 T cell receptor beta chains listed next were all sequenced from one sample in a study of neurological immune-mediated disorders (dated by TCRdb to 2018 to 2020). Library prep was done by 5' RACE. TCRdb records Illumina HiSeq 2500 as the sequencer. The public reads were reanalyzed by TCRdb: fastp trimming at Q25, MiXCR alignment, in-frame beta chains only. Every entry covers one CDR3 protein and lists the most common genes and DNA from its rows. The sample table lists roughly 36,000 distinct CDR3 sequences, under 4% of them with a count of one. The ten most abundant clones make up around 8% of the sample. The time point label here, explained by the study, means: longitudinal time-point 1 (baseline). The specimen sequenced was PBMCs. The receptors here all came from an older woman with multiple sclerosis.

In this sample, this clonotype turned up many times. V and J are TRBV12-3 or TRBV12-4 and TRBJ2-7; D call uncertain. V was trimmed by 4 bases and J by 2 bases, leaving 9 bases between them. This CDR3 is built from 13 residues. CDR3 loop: CASSWRSTYEQYF. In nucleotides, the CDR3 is TGTGCCAGCAGTTGGAGATCAACCTACGAGCAGTACTTC.

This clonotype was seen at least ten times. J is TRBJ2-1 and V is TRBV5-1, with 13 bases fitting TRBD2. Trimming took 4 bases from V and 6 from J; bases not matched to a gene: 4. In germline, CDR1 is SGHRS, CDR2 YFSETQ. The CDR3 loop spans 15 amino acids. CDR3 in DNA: TGCGCCAGCAGCATAGGGACTAGCGGGGTCAATGAGCAGTTCTTC. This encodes CASSIGTSGVNEQFF.

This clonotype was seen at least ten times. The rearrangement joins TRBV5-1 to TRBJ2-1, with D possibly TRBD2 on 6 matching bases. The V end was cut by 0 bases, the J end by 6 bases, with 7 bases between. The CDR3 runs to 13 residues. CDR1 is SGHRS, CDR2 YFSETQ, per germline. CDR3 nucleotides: TGCGCCAGCAGCTTGGGACTAGTCAATGAGCAGTTCTTC. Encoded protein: CASSLGLVNEQFF.

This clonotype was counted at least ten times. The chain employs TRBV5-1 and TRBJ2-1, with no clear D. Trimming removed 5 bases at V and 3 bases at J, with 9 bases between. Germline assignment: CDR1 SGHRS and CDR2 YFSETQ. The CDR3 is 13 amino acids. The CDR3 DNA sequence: TGCGCCAGCAGAGTGGATCTCTACAATGAGCAGTTCTTC. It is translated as CASRVDLYNEQFF.

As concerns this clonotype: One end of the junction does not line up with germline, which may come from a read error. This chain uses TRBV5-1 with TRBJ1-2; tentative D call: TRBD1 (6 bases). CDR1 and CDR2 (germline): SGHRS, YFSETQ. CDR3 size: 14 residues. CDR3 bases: TGTGCCAGCAGCTTCGGGGGGGCGTTCGATGGCTACACCTTC. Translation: CASSFGGAFDGYTF. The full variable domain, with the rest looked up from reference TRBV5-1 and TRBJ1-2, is KAGVTQTPRYLIKTRGQQVTLSCSPISGHRSVSWYQQTPGQGLQFLFEYFSETQRNKGNFPGRFSGRQFSNSRSEMNVSTLELGDSALYLCASSFGGAFDGYTFGSGTRLTVV.

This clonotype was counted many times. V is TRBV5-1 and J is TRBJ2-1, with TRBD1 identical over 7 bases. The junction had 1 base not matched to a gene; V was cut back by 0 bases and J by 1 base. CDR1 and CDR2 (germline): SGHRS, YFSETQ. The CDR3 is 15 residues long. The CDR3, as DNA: TGCGCCAGCAGCTTGGGACAGGGATCCTACAATGAGCAGTTCTTC. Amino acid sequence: CASSLGQGSYNEQFF.

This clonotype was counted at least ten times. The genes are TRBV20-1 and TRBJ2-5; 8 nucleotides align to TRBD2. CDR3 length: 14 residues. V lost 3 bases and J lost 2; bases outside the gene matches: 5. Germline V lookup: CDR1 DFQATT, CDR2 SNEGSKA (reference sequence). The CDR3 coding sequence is TGCAGTGCTAGGGTCGCGGGAGGACAAGAGACCCAGTACTTC. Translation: CSARVAGGQETQYF.

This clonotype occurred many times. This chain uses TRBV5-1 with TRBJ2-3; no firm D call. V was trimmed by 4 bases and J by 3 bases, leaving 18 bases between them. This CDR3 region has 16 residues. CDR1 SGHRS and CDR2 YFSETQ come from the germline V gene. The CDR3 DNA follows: TGCGCCAGCAGCACTGGAAATCGGGTAAATACAGATACGCAGTATTTT. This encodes CASSTGNRVNTDTQYF.

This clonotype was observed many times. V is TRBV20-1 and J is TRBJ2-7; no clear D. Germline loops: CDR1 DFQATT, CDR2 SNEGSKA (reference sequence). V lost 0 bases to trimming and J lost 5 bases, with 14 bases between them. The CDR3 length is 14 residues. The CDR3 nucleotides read TGCAGTGCTAGAGATATAAAGGTTAGGAACGAGCAGTACTTC. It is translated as CSARDIKVRNEQYF.

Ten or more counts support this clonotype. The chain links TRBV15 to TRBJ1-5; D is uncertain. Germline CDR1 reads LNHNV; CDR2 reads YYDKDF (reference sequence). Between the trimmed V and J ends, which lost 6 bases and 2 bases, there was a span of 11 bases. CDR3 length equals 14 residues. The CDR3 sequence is CATRMERGNQPQHF. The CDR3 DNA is TGTGCCACCAGGATGGAGAGGGGCAATCAGCCCCAGCATTTT.

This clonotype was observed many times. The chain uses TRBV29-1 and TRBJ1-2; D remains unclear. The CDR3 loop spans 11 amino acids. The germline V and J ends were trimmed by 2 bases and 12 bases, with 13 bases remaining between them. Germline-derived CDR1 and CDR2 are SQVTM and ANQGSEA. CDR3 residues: CSVESSRVNTF. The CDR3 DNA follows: TGCAGCGTTGAATCTAGTAGGGTTAACACCTTC.

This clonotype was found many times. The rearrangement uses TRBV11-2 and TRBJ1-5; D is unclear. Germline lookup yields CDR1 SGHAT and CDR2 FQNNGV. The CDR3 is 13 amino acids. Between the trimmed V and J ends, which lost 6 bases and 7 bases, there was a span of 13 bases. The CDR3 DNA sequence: TGTGCCAGCAGTGAAGGGTTGAGCCAGCCCCAGCATTTT. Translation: CASSEGLSQPQHF.

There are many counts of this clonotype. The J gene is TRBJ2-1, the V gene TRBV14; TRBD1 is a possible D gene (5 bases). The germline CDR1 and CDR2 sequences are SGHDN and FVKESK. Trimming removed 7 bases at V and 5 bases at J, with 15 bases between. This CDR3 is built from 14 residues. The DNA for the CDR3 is TGTGCCAGCAAGAGAGGCAGGGTCAACAATGAGCAGTTCTTC. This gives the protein CASKRGRVNNEQFF.

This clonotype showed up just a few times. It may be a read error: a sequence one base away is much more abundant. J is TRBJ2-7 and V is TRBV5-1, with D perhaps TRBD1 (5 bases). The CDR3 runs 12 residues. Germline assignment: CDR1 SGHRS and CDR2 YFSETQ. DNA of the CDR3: TGCGCCAGCAGCTTGTGGGGCTACGAGAAGTACTTC. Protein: CASSLWGYEKYF.

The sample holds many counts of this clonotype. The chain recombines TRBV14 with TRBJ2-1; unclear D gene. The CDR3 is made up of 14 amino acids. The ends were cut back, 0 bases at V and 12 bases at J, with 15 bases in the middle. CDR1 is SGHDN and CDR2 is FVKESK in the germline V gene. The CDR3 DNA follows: TGTGCCAGCAGCCAAGATAGCCCGGCCCCCTCGCAGTTCTTC. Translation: CASSQDSPAPSQFF.

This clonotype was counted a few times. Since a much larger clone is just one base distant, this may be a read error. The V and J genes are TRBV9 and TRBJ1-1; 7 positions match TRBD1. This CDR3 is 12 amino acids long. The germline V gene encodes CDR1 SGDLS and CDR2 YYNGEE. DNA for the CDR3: TGTGACAGCAGTTTGAGACAGGGTGAAGCTTTCTTT. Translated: CDSSLRQGEAFF.

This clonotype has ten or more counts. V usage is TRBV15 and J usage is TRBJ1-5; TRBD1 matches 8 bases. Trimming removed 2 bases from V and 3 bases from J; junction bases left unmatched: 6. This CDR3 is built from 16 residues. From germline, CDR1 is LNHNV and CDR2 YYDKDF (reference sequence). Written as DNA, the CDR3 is TGTGCCACCAGCAGAAACCGGGACAGGCTCAATCAGCCCCAGCATTTT. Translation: CATSRNRDRLNQPQHF.